The 18 T cell receptor beta chains given below trace back to one sample, sequenced in a study of blood T cell repertoires in COVID-19. Clones were sequenced by immunoSEQ multiplex PCR, and TCRdb holds only the in-frame ones, with some missing. The repertoire holds 400,000 or so clones, 80% to 90% seen once, with around 0.92% in the top ten. Specimen: peripheral blood. The receptor set was obtained from a man aged 18 to 30 with COVID-19, enrolled during active disease.

The V call is TRBV28, the J call TRBJ2-3; TRBD1 aligns across 8 bases. V was clipped by 6 bases and J by 4 bases; unmatched bases: 3. This CDR3 is 13 amino acids long. The germline CDR1 and CDR2 sequences are MDHEN and SYDVKM. CDR3 DNA: TGTGCCAGCAGCTCAGGGGGCCCAGATACGCAGTATTTT. Its protein is CASSSGGPDTQYF. The variable domain in full, completed from reference TRBV28 and TRBJ2-3, reads DVKVTQSSRYLVKRTGEKVFLECVQDMDHENMFWYRQDPGLGLRLIYFSYDVKMKEKGDIPEGYSVSREKKERFSLILESASTNQTSMYLCASSSGGPDTQYFGPGTRLTVL.

This rearrangement joins TRBV30 to TRBJ1-5; tentatively, D is TRBD1 (6 bases). The CDR3 is 15 amino acids. Germline V gene lookup returns CDR1 GTSNPN and CDR2 SVGIG (reference sequence). The V and J ends lost 0 bases and 7 bases respectively, with 16 bases between them. The CDR3 here is CAWSVRQGFRQPQHF. CDR3 sequence (DNA): TGTGCCTGGAGTGTACGGCAGGGGTTCCGGCAGCCCCAGCATTTT.

This chain joins TRBV4-1 and TRBJ2-5; unclear D gene. V was clipped by 4 bases and J by 2 bases, with 11 bases between them. Germline loops: CDR1 MGHRA, CDR2 YSYEKL. The CDR3 contains 14 residues. The CDR3 sequence is CASSPLGVQETQYF. CDR3 nucleotides: TGCGCCAGCAGCCCCCTAGGCGTACAAGAGACCCAGTACTTC.

The J gene is TRBJ2-6, the V gene TRBV9; D unresolved. The CDR3 totals 13 residues. Germline V gene data show CDR1 as SGDLS and CDR2 as YYNGEE. Trimming removed 5 bases at V and 2 bases at J, with 5 bases between. CDR3: CASRSTGANVLTF. CDR3 bases: TGTGCCAGCAGGTCAACTGGGGCCAACGTCCTGACTTTC.

The V call is TRBV24-1, the J call TRBJ2-3; 7 bases line up with TRBD2. Germline values: CDR1 KGHDR, CDR2 SFDVKD. With 3 bases clipped from V and 0 bases from J, the junction kept 5 bases outside the gene matches. The length of the CDR3 is 16 residues. The chain's CDR3 is CATSDASRGSTDTQYF. CDR3 bases: TGTGCCACCAGTGATGCGTCGCGGGGGAGCACAGATACGCAGTATTTT.

V and J are TRBV4-2 and TRBJ2-1, with D perhaps TRBD2 (6 bases). Trimming removed 1 base at V and 3 bases at J, with 16 bases between. This CDR3 spans 17 amino acids. Germline V gene data show CDR1 as LGHNA and CDR2 as YNFKEQ. Here the CDR3 reads CASSQAPAGSIYNEQFF. The CDR3 DNA is TGTGCCAGCAGCCAAGCCCCTGCGGGAAGCATCTACAATGAGCAGTTCTTC.

The rearrangement links TRBV6-6 to TRBJ1-2, with D unresolved. With 2 bases removed from V and 3 bases from J, the gap between germline ends came to 7 bases. The CDR3 has 13 amino acids. Looked up from germline, CDR1 is MNHNY and CDR2 is SVGAGI (reference sequence). CDR3 in amino acids: CASSYRQDYGYTF. CDR3 nucleotides: TGTGCCAGCAGTTACCGGCAGGACTATGGCTACACCTTC.

This clone has a single count. The genes are TRBV27 and TRBJ2-7; 12 bases match TRBD2. The germline V gene encodes CDR1 MNHEY and CDR2 SMNVEV (reference sequence). The V and J ends lost 4 bases and 5 bases, in that order; junction bases with no gene match: 15. The CDR3 is made up of 18 amino acids. In DNA, the CDR3 is TGTGCCAGCAGTTCTATTCGACTCGCCGGGACTAGCGGGCACGAGCAGTACTTC. Its protein product is CASSSIRLAGTSGHEQYF.

The chain joins TRBV5-4 to TRBJ2-1; 7 positions agree with TRBD1. This CDR3 spans 19 amino acids. In germline, CDR1 is SGHNT, CDR2 YYREEE (reference sequence). Germline trimming cut 1 base from V and 8 bases from J; bases unmatched to any gene: 21. The CDR3 region has the DNA TGTGCCAGCAGCTTGAATCGAATGGCAAATAACAGGGGTTGGGATGAGCAGTTCTTC. Its translation is CASSLNRMANNRGWDEQFF.

The chain employs TRBV9 and TRBJ2-2, with TRBD2 as a possible D gene (5 bases). Germline CDR1 reads SGDLS; CDR2 reads YYNGEE. V lost 2 bases and J lost 3, with 20 bases in between. The CDR3 is 18 amino acids. This CDR3 reads CASSVYPTGVTDTGELFF. DNA for the CDR3: TGTGCCAGCAGCGTTTACCCCACCGGGGTAACGGACACCGGGGAGCTGTTTTTT.

The chain has TRBV28 and TRBJ1-6; D gene uncertain. This CDR3 region has 14 residues. Germline V gene lookup returns CDR1 MDHEN and CDR2 SYDVKM. Trimming shortened V by 2 bases and J by 3 bases, and 5 bases separated the two germline ends. The CDR3, as DNA: TGTGCCAGCAGTTTACAGTTCTATAATTCACCCCTCCACTTT. It translates to CASSLQFYNSPLHF.

The chain has TRBV24-1 and TRBJ2-1; TRBD1 is a possible D gene (5 bases). Germline lookup yields CDR1 KGHDR and CDR2 SFDVKD. Deletions cut 0 bases from V and 3 bases from J, with 8 bases between. CDR3 length: 15 amino acids. CDR3 amino acids: CATSDLGASYNEQFF. CDR3 DNA sequence: TGTGCCACCAGTGATTTGGGGGCTAGCTACAATGAGCAGTTCTTC.

The chain employs TRBV14 and TRBJ1-1; D remains ambiguous. The CDR3 spans 14 residues. Trimming took off 1 base at V and 1 base at J, with 7 bases between the two ends. CDR1 and CDR2 from the germline V gene are SGHDN and FVKESK. CDR3 sequence: CASSQVIENTEAFF. CDR3 nucleotides: TGTGCCAGCAGCCAAGTGATAGAGAACACTGAAGCTTTCTTT.

The genes are TRBV10-1 and TRBJ2-1, with 7 positions matching TRBD2. This CDR3 has 16 amino acids. Looked up from germline, CDR1 is WNHNN and CDR2 is SYGVQD (reference sequence). The V and J ends lost 2 bases and 7 bases, in that order; junction bases with no gene match: 11. This CDR3 is CASSETGGSFGNEQFF. In DNA, the CDR3 is TGCGCCAGCAGTGAGACTGGCGGGAGTTTTGGGAATGAGCAGTTCTTC.

The V gene is TRBV2, the J gene TRBJ2-6; TRBD2 might be the D (6 bases). V lost 4 bases, J lost 12 bases, and 19 bases lay in between. The germline gives CDR1 SNHLY, CDR2 FYNNEI. The CDR3 sequence is 15 residues long. CDR3 bases: TGTGCCAGCAGTGGGAGGGGCGGTTCTATTCGCGTCCTGACTTTC. Protein product: CASSGRGGSIRVLTF.

With respect to this clone: The sample has other DNA sequences that encode this CDR3 too. The rearrangement joins TRBV2 to TRBJ1-3; D is unclear. CDR1 and CDR2 from the germline V gene are SNHLY and FYNNEI. The V end lost 0 bases, the J end lost 0 bases, and 6 bases lay between the germline ends. The CDR3 contains 15 residues. The CDR3 protein is CASSEATGSGNTIYF. CDR3 nucleotide sequence: TGTGCCAGCAGTGAAGCAACGGGCTCTGGAAACACCATATATTTT.

This clone is a singleton in its sample. The chain links TRBV10-2 to TRBJ1-2; D is ambiguous. V was trimmed by 7 bases and J by 7 bases, leaving 16 bases between them. The CDR3 is 13 residues long. The V gene's germline CDR1 is WSHSY and CDR2 SAAADI. For the CDR3, the DNA is TGCGCCAGCAAGGCGGGCCGGTCCGGTGGCTACACCTTC. Amino acids: CASKAGRSGGYTF.

In its sample, this clone was seen once. The chain has TRBV12-3 or TRBV12-4 and TRBJ2-1; D is ambiguous. V lost 1 base and J 8 bases, leaving 9 bases between the germline ends. CDR3 length: 13 amino acids. CDR3 region: CASSLEVRDEQFF. The DNA of the CDR3 is TGTGCCAGCAGTTTAGAGGTCCGGGATGAGCAGTTCTTC.